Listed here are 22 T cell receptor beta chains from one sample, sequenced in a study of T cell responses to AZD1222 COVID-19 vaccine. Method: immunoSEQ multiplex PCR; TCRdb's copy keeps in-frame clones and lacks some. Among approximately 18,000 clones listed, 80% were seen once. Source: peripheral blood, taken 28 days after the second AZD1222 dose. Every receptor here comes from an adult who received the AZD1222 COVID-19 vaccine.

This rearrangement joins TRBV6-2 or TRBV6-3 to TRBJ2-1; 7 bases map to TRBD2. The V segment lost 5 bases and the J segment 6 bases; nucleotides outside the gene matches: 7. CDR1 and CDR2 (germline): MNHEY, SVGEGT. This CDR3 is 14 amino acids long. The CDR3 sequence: CASSTWGGFNEQFF. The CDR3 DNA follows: TGTGCCAGCAGTACGTGGGGGGGTTTCAATGAGCAGTTCTTC.

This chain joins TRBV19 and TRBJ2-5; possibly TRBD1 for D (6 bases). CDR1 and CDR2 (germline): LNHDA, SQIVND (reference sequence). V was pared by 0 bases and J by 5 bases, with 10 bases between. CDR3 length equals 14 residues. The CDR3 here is CASSIDGRGETQYF. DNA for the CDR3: TGTGCCAGTAGTATAGACGGTAGGGGGGAGACCCAGTACTTC.

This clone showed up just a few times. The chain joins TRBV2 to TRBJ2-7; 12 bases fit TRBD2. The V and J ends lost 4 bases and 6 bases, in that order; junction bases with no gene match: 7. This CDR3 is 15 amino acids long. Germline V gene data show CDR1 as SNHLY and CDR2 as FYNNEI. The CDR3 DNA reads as TGTGCCAGCAGTGCCCTGACTAGCGGGGGCTCCGAGCAGTACTTC. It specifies CASSALTSGGSEQYF.

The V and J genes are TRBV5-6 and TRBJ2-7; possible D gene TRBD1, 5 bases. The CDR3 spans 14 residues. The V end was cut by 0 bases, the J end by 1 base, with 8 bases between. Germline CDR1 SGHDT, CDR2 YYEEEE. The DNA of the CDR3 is TGTGCCAGCAGCTTGGGACAGTTATCCTACGAGCAGTACTTC. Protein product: CASSLGQLSYEQYF.

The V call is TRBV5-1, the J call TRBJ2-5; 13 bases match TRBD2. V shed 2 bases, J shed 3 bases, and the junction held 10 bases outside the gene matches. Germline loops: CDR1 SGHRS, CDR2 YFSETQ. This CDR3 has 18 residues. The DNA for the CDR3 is TGCGCCAGCAGCTTAGGCCGAACTAGCGGGGGGGCCGAAGAGACCCAGTACTTC. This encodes CASSLGRTSGGAEETQYF.

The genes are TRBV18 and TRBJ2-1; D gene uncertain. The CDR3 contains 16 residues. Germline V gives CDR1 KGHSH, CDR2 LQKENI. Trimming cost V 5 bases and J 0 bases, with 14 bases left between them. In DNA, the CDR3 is TGTGCCAGCTCAACCACGCTCGCGAGCTCCTACAATGAGCAGTTCTTC. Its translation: CASSTTLASSYNEQFF.

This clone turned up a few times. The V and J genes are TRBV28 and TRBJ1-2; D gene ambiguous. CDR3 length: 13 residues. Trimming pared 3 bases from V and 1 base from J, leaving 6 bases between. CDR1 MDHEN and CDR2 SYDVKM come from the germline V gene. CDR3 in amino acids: CASSLTGNYGYTF. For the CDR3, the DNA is TGTGCCAGCAGTTTGACCGGTAACTATGGCTACACCTTC.

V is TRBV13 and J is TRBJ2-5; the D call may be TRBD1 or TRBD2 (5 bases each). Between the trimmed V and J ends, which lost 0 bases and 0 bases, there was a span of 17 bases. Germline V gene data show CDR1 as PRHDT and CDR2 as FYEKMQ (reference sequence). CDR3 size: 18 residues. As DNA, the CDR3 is TGTGCCAGCAGCTTAGGGTTTGACAGTGAGGGGCACCAAGAGACCCAGTACTTC. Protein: CASSLGFDSEGHQETQYF.

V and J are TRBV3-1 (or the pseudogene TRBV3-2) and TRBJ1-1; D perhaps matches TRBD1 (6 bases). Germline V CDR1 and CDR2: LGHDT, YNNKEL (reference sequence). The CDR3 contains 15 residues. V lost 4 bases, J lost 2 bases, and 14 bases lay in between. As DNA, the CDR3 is TGTGCCAGCAGCCCCGTCGGACAGAAAAACACTGAAGCTTTCTTT. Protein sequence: CASSPVGQKNTEAFF.

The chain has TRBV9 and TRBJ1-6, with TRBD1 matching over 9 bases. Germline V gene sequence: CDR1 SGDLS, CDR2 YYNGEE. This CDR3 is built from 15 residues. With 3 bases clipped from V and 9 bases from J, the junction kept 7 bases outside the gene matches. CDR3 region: CASSADGQGTSPLHF. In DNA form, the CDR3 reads TGTGCCAGCAGCGCCGATGGACAGGGGACTTCACCCCTCCACTTT. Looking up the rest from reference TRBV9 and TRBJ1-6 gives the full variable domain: DSGVTQTPKHLITATGQRVTLRCSPRSGDLSVYWYQQSLDQGLQFLIQYYNGEERAKGNILERFSAQQFPDLHSELNLSSLELGDSALYFCASSADGQGTSPLHFGNGTRLTVT.

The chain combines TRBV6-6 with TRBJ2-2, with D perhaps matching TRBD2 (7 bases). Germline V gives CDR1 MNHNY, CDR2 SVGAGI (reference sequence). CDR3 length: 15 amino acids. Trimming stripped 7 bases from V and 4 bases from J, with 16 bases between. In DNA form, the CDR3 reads TGTGCCAGCATATCGGGGCGGGGGCCCACCGGGGAGCTGTTTTTT. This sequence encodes CASISGRGPTGELFF.

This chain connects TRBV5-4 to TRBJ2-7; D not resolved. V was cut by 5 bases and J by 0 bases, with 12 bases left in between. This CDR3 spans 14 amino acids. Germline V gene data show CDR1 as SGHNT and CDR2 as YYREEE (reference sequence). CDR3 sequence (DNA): TGTGCCAGCAGTCAAGACCTACGCTCCTACGAGCAGTACTTC. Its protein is CASSQDLRSYEQYF.

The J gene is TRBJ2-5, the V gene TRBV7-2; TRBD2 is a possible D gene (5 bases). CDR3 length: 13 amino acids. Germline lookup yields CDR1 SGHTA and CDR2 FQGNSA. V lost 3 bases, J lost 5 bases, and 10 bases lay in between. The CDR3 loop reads CASSFGVAETQYF. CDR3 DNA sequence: TGTGCCAGCAGCTTCGGGGTAGCCGAGACCCAGTACTTC.

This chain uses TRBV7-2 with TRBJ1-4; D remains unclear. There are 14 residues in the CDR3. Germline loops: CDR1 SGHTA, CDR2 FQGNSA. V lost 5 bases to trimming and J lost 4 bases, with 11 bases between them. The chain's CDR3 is CASSPRAFNEKLFF. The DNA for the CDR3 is TGTGCCAGCAGCCCTAGGGCGTTTAATGAAAAACTGTTTTTT.

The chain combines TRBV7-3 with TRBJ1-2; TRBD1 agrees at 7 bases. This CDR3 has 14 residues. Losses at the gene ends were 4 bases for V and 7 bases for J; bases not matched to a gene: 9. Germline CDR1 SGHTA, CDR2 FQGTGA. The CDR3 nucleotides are TGTGCCAGCAGCTCTTCACAGGGGCAGGGTGGCTACACCTTC. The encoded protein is CASSSSQGQGGYTF. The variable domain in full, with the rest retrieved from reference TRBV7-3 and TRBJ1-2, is GAGVSQTPSNKVTEKGKYVELRCDPISGHTALYWYRQSLGQGPEFLIYFQGTGAADDSGLPNDRFFAVRPEGSVSTLKIQRTERGDSAVYLCASSSSQGQGGYTFGSGTRLTVV.

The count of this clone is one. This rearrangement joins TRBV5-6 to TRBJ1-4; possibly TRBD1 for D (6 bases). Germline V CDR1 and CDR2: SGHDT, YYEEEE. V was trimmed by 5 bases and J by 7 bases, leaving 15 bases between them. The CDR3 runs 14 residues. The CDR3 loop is CASRGARQGEKLFF. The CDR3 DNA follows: TGTGCCAGCAGGGGGGCCAGGCAGGGTGAAAAACTGTTTTTT.

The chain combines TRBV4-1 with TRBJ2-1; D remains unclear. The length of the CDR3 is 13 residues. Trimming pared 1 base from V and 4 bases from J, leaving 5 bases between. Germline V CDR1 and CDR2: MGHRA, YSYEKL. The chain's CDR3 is CASSQAEYNEQFF. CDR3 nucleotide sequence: TGCGCCAGCAGCCAAGCTGAATACAATGAGCAGTTCTTC.

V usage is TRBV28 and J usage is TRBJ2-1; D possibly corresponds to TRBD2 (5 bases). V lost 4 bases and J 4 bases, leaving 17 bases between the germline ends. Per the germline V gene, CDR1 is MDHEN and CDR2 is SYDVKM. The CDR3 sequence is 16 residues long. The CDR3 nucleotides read TGTGCCAGCAGTTCGATTGTCACCGGGAAATACAATGAGCAGTTCTTC. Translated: CASSSIVTGKYNEQFF. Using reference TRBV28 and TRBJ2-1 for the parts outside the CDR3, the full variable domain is DVKVTQSSRYLVKRTGEKVFLECVQDMDHENMFWYRQDPGLGLRLIYFSYDVKMKEKGDIPEGYSVSREKKERFSLILESASTNQTSMYLCASSSIVTGKYNEQFFGPGTRLTVL.

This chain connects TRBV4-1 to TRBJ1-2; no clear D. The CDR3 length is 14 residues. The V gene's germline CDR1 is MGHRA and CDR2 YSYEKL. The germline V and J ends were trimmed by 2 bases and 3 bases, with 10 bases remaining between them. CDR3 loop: CASSQLSADYGYTF. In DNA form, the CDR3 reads TGCGCCAGCAGCCAACTATCAGCCGACTATGGCTACACCTTC.

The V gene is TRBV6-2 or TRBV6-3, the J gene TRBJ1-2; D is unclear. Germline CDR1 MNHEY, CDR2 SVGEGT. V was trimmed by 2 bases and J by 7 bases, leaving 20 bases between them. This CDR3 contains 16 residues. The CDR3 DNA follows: TGTGCCAGCAGTTACACCCCCGGACCTCAAAGCGGTGGCTACACCTTC. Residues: CASSYTPGPQSGGYTF.

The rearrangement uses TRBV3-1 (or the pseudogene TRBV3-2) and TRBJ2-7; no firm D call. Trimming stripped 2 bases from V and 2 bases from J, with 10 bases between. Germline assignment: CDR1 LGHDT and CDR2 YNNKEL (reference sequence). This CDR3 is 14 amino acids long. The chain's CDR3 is CASSQSGSPYEQYF. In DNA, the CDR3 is TGTGCCAGCAGCCAATCAGGTTCCCCCTACGAGCAGTACTTC.

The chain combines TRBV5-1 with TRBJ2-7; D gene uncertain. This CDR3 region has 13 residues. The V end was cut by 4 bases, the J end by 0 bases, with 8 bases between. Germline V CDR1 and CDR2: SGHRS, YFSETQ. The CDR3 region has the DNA TGCGCCAGCAGCCCCGGGTTCTCCTACGAGCAGTACTTC. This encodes CASSPGFSYEQYF.